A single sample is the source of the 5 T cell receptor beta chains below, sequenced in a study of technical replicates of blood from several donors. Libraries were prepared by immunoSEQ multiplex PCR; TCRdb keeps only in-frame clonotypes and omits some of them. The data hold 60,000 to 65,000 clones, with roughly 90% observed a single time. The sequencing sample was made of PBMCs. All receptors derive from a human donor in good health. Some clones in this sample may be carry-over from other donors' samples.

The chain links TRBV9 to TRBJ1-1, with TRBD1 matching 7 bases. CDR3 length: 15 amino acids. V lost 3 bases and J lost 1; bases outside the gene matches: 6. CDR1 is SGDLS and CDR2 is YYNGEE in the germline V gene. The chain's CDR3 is CASSARGATNTEAFF. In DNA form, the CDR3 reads TGTGCCAGCAGCGCCAGGGGGGCCACGAACACTGAAGCTTTCTTT.

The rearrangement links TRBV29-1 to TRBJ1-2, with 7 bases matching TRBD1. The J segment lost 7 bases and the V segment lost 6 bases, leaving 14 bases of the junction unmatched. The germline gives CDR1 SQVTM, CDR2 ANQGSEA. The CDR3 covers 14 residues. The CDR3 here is CSVERSSSGGGYTF. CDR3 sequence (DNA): TGCAGCGTGGAAAGGAGCTCCTCAGGGGGTGGCTACACCTTC. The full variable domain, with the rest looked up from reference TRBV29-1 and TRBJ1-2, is SAVISQKPSRDICQRGTSLTIQCQVDSQVTMMFWYRQQPGQSLTLIATANQGSEATYESGFVIDKFPISRPNLTFSTLTVSNMSPEDSSIYLCSVERSSSGGGYTFGSGTRLTVV.

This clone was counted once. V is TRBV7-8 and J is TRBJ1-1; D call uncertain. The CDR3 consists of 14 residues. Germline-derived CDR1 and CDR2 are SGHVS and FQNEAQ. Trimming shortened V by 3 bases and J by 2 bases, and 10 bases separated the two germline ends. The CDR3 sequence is CASSFRSTNTEAFF. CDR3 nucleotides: TGTGCCAGCAGCTTTCGATCTACTAACACTGAAGCTTTCTTT.

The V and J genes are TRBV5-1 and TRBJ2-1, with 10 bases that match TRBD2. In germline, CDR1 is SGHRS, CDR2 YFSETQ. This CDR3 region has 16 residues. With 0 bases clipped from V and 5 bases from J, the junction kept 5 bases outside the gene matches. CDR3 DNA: TGCGCCAGCAGCTTGGCCGGTACTAGCGGGAACAATGAGCAGTTCTTC. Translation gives CASSLAGTSGNNEQFF.

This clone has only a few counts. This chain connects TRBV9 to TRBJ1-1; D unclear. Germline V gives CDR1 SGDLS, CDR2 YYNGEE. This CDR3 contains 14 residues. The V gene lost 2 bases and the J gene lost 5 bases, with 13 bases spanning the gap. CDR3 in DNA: TGTGCCAGCAGCGTTGCTAGCGCCCGTACTGAAGCTTTCTTT. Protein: CASSVASARTEAFF.